This TCR beta chain originates from a study of CD8 T cells in ankylosing spondylitis. The CDR3 loop spans 13 amino acids. V was shortened by 1 base and J by 4 bases, with 9 bases between the two germline ends. Germline CDR1 reads SQVTM; CDR2 reads ANQGSEA. The sample holds a few counts of this clonotype. TCRdb re-called the 5' RACE reads with MiXCR, one entry per CDR3 protein. The data show about 89,000 distinct CDR3 sequences, around 27% seen once. This receptor was taken from a male donor with ankylosing spondylitis or in good health (not recorded which). Sequencing was carried out using blood, either unsorted or a sorted T cell fraction (not recorded which). The J gene is TRBJ2-3, the V gene TRBV29-1; no clear D gene. In nucleotides, the CDR3 is TGCAGCGTTGAAGGGGCAGGAGCAGATACGCAGTATTTT. Encoded protein: CSVEGAGADTQYF.